The subject of this entry is one TCR beta chain. The data derive from a study of blood T cell repertoires in COVID-19. The wider study: The United States, Italy and Spain were the sources of the acute and convalescent COVID-19 samples.

The repertoire was sequenced with immunoSEQ multiplex PCR; TCRdb's copy has only in-frame clones and lacks some. The data contain 100,000 to 140,000 clones, about 89% of them singletons. V gave up 1 base and J gave up 2 bases; unmatched junction bases: 11. The CDR3 is made up of 18 amino acids. Germline assignment: CDR1 KGHDR and CDR2 SFDVKD. The V call is TRBV24-1, the J call TRBJ2-3; 7 bases match TRBD1. The sample was peripheral blood. This sequence originates from a middle-aged man with active or convalescent COVID-19. The CDR3 bases are TGTGCCACCAGTGATTTCCCAGGGGACAGCTTAGCCACAGATACGCAGTATTTT. Amino acid sequence: CATSDFPGDSLATDTQYF.